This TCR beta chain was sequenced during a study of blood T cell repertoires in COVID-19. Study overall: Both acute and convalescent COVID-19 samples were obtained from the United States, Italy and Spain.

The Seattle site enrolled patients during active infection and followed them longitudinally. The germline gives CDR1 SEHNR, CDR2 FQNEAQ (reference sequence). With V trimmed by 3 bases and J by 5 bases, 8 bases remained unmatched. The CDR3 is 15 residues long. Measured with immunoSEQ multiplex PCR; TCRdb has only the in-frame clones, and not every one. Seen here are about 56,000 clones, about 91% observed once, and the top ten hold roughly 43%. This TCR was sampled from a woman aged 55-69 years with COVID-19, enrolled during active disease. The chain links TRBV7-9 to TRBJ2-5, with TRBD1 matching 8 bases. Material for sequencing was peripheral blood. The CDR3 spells CASSFGDRPWETQYF. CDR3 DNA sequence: TGTGCCAGCAGCTTTGGGGACAGGCCTTGGGAGACCCAGTACTTC.